The 5 T cell receptor beta chains in this list originate from one sample, sequenced in a study of T cells in Graves' hyperthyroidism and ophthalmopathy. Amplified TCR beta CDR3 regions derived from RNA transcripts. HTBI primers were used for first-round RT-PCR of the TCR CDR3. TCRdb independently ran MiXCR on the multiplex PCR reads; one entry per CDR3 protein. The table records approximately 400,000 distinct CDR3 sequences, over 11% of them present only once. Source material: blood. All receptors derive from a man in his fifties or sixties with Graves' ophthalmopathy.

This clonotype was seen many times. V and J are TRBV2 and TRBJ2-7, with 7 bases fitting TRBD1. The CDR3 is 14 amino acids. Unmatched junction bases numbered 7, after V lost 8 bases and J lost 0 bases. Germline assignment: CDR1 SNHLY and CDR2 FYNNEI. CDR3 nucleotide sequence: TGTGCCAGCTCGGACAGGATAAGCTCCTACGAGCAGTACTTC. This sequence encodes CASSDRISSYEQYF.

The table lists this clonotype with many counts. This chain connects TRBV18 to TRBJ2-1, with D tentatively TRBD1 (6 bases). V was trimmed by 5 bases and J by 5 bases, leaving 13 bases between them. The CDR3 spans 14 residues. Germline CDR1 KGHSH, CDR2 LQKENI. In DNA form, the CDR3 reads TGTGCCAGCTCATACACACAGGGAAACAATGAGCAGTTCTTC. Translation gives CASSYTQGNNEQFF.

The chain joins TRBV20-1 to TRBJ2-1; 10 positions agree with TRBD2. Germline values: CDR1 DFQATT, CDR2 SNEGSKA (reference sequence). The CDR3 is 15 residues long. Trimming at V came to 2 bases and at J to 4 bases, leaving 5 bases not matched to a gene. The CDR3 reads CSARYGTSAYNEQFF. DNA for the CDR3: TGCAGTGCTAGATATGGGACTAGCGCGTACAATGAGCAGTTCTTC.

This clonotype was observed many times. The V call is TRBV12-3 or TRBV12-4, the J call TRBJ2-7, with TRBD2 matching 10 bases. This CDR3 is 17 amino acids long. With V trimmed by 4 bases and J by 5 bases, 14 bases remained unmatched. CDR3 nucleotide sequence: TGTGCCAGCAGTTCCACGTCTAGCGGGAGAAGTAGTAACGAGCAGTACTTC. Translating it yields CASSSTSSGRSSNEQYF.

This chain links TRBV29-1 with TRBJ2-7, with unresolved D. The germline V gene has CDR1 SQVTM and CDR2 ANQGSEA. V shed 7 bases and J shed 7 bases, with 14 bases lying between them. The CDR3 runs 11 residues. This CDR3 reads CSAEFNWEQYF. The CDR3, as DNA: TGCAGCGCCGAATTCAATTGGGAGCAGTACTTC.